Following are 23 T cell receptor beta chains from one sample sequenced in a study of shared clonotypes between healthy human individuals. Here immunoSEQ multiplex PCR was the method, and the copy in TCRdb shows in-frame clones only, minus some. Of a few hundred thousand clones listed, roughly 85% are singletons. The sequenced sample consisted of PBMCs. These TCRs come from a woman aged 40 to 50 in good health. Some clones in this sample may be carry-over from other donors' samples.

The J gene is TRBJ2-7, the V gene TRBV18, with TRBD1 matching 11 bases. The CDR3 loop spans 15 amino acids. Germline CDR1 KGHSH, CDR2 LQKENI. V lost 6 bases to trimming and J lost 3 bases; unmatched junction nucleotides: 7. The CDR3 here is CASSRGTGGSYEQYF. In DNA, the CDR3 is TGTGCCAGCTCCCGGGGGACAGGGGGAAGCTACGAGCAGTACTTC.

This sequence joins TRBV27 and TRBJ1-5; 9 bases map to TRBD1. The CDR3 is 16 amino acids. Looked up from germline, CDR1 is MNHEY and CDR2 is SMNVEV (reference sequence). V lost 4 bases to trimming and J lost 3 bases; unmatched junction nucleotides: 7. This CDR3 reads CASSSTTGGHNQPQHF. As DNA, the CDR3 is TGTGCCAGCAGTTCCACGACAGGGGGTCACAATCAGCCCCAGCATTTT.

This CDR3 reads CATSRDIAAGRYNEQFF. For the CDR3, the DNA is TGTGCCACCAGCAGAGATATCGCGGCAGGCCGCTACAATGAGCAGTTCTTC. The chain uses TRBV15 and TRBJ2-1; D unclear. The CDR3 is made up of 17 amino acids. CDR1 is LNHNV and CDR2 is YYDKDF in the germline V gene (reference sequence). V lost 0 bases, J lost 3 bases, and 15 bases lay in between.

In regard to this clone: Given a much more abundant clone one base away, this may be a read error. This rearrangement joins TRBV29-1 to TRBJ2-2, with 7 bases fitting TRBD2. CDR3 length: 15 residues. Germline V gene sequence: CDR1 SQVTM, CDR2 ANQGSEA. CDR3 residues: CSVEFGRSGTGELLF. CDR3 bases: TGCAGCGTTGAATTCGGGAGGTCCGGCACCGGGGAGCTGTTGTTT.

This chain joins TRBV9 and TRBJ1-1; D gene uncertain. The CDR3 has 14 amino acids. V was pared by 0 bases and J by 5 bases, with 11 bases between. Germline V gene data show CDR1 as SGDLS and CDR2 as YYNGEE. In nucleotides, the CDR3 is TGTGCCAGCAGCGTAGCTACATGGGGAACTGAAGCTTTCTTT. It yields the protein CASSVATWGTEAFF.

The chain recombines TRBV29-1 with TRBJ2-7; perhaps TRBD1 as D (7 bases). CDR3 length: 14 residues. Trimming took 5 bases from V and 3 from J, leaving 17 bases between them. The germline V gene has CDR1 SQVTM and CDR2 ANQGSEA. The CDR3, as DNA: TGCAGCGTTCGAGGACAGGACTATTTCTACGAGCAGTACTTC. Translating it yields CSVRGQDYFYEQYF.

The chain employs TRBV2 and TRBJ2-7, with 7 bases lining up with TRBD1. Per germline, CDR1 SNHLY and CDR2 FYNNEI. The CDR3 contains 14 residues. J lost 4 bases, V lost 3 bases, and 6 bases had no gene match. This chain's CDR3 is CASSDRQGIYEQYF. DNA of the CDR3: TGTGCCAGCAGTGACAGACAGGGAATATACGAGCAGTACTTC.

The genes are TRBV18 and TRBJ1-4; perhaps TRBD1 as D (5 bases). Trimming took off 6 bases at V and 5 bases at J, with 13 bases between the two ends. Germline V CDR1 and CDR2: KGHSH, LQKENI. The CDR3 is 14 amino acids. The CDR3 here is CASSLDTQNEKLFF. The CDR3, as DNA: TGTGCCAGCTCCCTGGACACTCAAAATGAAAAACTGTTTTTT.

This clone was observed a few times. This sequence joins TRBV11-2 and TRBJ1-1, with D perhaps matching TRBD1 (5 bases). The CDR3 has 17 amino acids. Looked up from germline, CDR1 is SGHAT and CDR2 is FQNNGV. V was clipped by 6 bases and J by 4 bases, with 24 bases between them. CDR3 amino acids: CASSLFPVTRVSTEAFF. CDR3 sequence (DNA): TGTGCCAGCAGTTTATTCCCAGTAACCAGGGTTAGCACTGAAGCTTTCTTT.

The V gene is TRBV21-1, the J gene TRBJ2-1. TRBV21-1 is tagged as a pseudogene. The CDR3 covers 17 residues. This chain's CDR3 is CASSLEGGEGPHREQFF. CDR3 bases: TGTGCCAGCAGCCTCGAGGGGGGCGAGGGGCCCCACCGTGAGCAGTTCTTC.

The V call is TRBV4-1, the J call TRBJ1-1; 8 nucleotides match TRBD1. Germline V gene lookup returns CDR1 MGHRA and CDR2 YSYEKL. Unmatched junction bases numbered 13, after V lost 4 bases and J lost 3 bases. The CDR3 sequence is 17 residues long. DNA for the CDR3: TGCGCCAGCAGCCCATGGACTTGGACAGGGTATCACACTGAAGCTTTCTTT. Protein: CASSPWTWTGYHTEAFF.

This clone has a single count. The genes are TRBV5-8 and TRBJ1-5, with D hard to call. This CDR3 comprises 12 residues. Germline V lookup: CDR1 SGHTS, CDR2 YDEGEE. Trimming took off 6 bases at V and 7 bases at J, with 11 bases between the two ends. The CDR3 reads CASTNRRQPQHF. In DNA, the CDR3 is TGTGCCAGCACCAACCGACGGCAGCCCCAGCATTTT.

The genes are TRBV5-1 and TRBJ1-2; maybe TRBD1 (5 bases). The germline V and J ends were trimmed by 0 bases and 8 bases, with 14 bases remaining between them. The germline V gene has CDR1 SGHRS and CDR2 YFSETQ. The CDR3 consists of 14 residues. In nucleotides, the CDR3 is TGCGCCAGCAGCTTGGCAACAGGTTCCTACGGCTACACCTTC. It encodes CASSLATGSYGYTF.

The chain is built from TRBV18 and TRBJ1-1, with D maybe TRBD1 (5 bases). The ends were cut back, 6 bases at V and 4 bases at J, with 15 bases in the middle. Per germline, CDR1 KGHSH and CDR2 LQKENI. The CDR3 spans 14 residues. The CDR3 region is CASSRSDQGTEAFF. The CDR3 bases are TGTGCCAGCTCTCGTTCGGACCAGGGCACTGAAGCTTTCTTT. Supplemented by reference TRBV18 and TRBJ1-1, the full variable domain reads NAGVMQNPRHLVRRRGQEARLRCSPMKGHSHVYWYRQLPEEGLKFMVYLQKENIIDESGMPKERFSAEFPKEGPSILRIQQVVRGDSAAYFCASSRSDQGTEAFFGQGTRLTVV.

As to this clone: The same CDR3 arises from other DNA sequences in this sample as well. This chain connects TRBV5-6 to TRBJ1-1; 9 bases fit TRBD1. The CDR3 sequence is 16 residues long. With 2 bases clipped from V and 4 bases from J, the junction kept 9 bases outside the gene matches. CDR1 is SGHDT, CDR2 YYEEEE, per germline. CDR3 DNA: TGTGCCAGCAGCTTCGGGACAGGGTATAGTAGCACTGAAGCTTTCTTT. The encoded protein is CASSFGTGYSSTEAFF.

The J gene is TRBJ2-2, the V gene TRBV10-3, with D perhaps TRBD2 (5 bases). The CDR3 extends over 17 amino acids. V was shortened by 3 bases and J by 1 base, with 15 bases between the two germline ends. Germline V gives CDR1 ENHRY, CDR2 SYGVKD. CDR3 amino acids: CAISDRSGSWNTGELFF. The CDR3 DNA reads as TGTGCCATCAGTGATCGAAGTGGGAGCTGGAACACCGGGGAGCTGTTTTTT.

This clone was counted once. V gene TRBV5-4 combines with J gene TRBJ1-3, with D perhaps TRBD1 (5 bases). The germline gives CDR1 SGHNT, CDR2 YYREEE (reference sequence). Trimming took off 0 bases at V and 10 bases at J, with 14 bases between the two ends. CDR3 length equals 14 residues. The CDR3 DNA follows: TGTGCCAGCAGCTTGGGGGCAGGGATAGGGACCATATATTTT. This codes for CASSLGAGIGTIYF.

This chain links TRBV28 with TRBJ2-3; D unresolved. The germline V and J ends were trimmed by 2 bases and 3 bases, with 6 bases remaining between them. The germline CDR1 and CDR2 sequences are MDHEN and SYDVKM. CDR3 length: 13 amino acids. The CDR3 sequence is CASSLIQTDTQYF. CDR3 DNA sequence: TGTGCCAGCAGTTTAATACAGACAGATACGCAGTATTTT.

This clone came up a few times. This chain uses TRBV6-1 with TRBJ1-1; D is unresolved. CDR1 and CDR2 (germline): MNHNS, SASEGT. V was shortened by 7 bases and J by 12 bases, with 27 bases between the two germline ends. The CDR3 runs to 15 residues. CDR3 coding DNA: TGTGCCAGCACTGACACTGGGCGCCCCGGAGGTGGAACTTTCTTT. Protein sequence: CASTDTGRPGGGTFF.

The chain recombines TRBV5-6 with TRBJ2-7; 9 bases are shared with TRBD1. Germline CDR1 reads SGHDT; CDR2 reads YYEEEE. CDR3 length: 14 amino acids. J lost 7 bases, V lost 2 bases, and 7 bases had no gene match. The CDR3 protein is CASSFFPGQGEQYF. The CDR3 nucleotides read TGTGCCAGCAGCTTCTTTCCGGGACAGGGAGAGCAGTACTTC. The complete variable domain, with remaining parts taken from reference TRBV5-6 and TRBJ2-7, reads DAGVTQSPTHLIKTRGQQVTLRCSPKSGHDTVSWYQQALGQGPQFIFQYYEEEERQRGNFPDRFSGHQFPNYSSELNVNALLLGDSALYLCASSFFPGQGEQYFGPGTRLTVT.

The chain couples TRBV28 to TRBJ2-3, with no clear D. CDR3 size: 18 residues. Between the trimmed V and J ends, which lost 4 bases and 0 bases, there was a span of 20 bases. Germline V gene lookup returns CDR1 MDHEN and CDR2 SYDVKM. CDR3 region: CASSSSSRVDESTDTQYF. The DNA of the CDR3 is TGTGCCAGCAGTTCCTCCTCCCGGGTAGATGAGAGCACAGATACGCAGTATTTT.

This chain links TRBV28 with TRBJ2-5; D may be TRBD1 (7 bases). V dropped 2 bases and J dropped 5 bases, with 12 bases sitting between them. The CDR3 is 14 residues long. Germline V lookup: CDR1 MDHEN, CDR2 SYDVKM. In DNA form, the CDR3 reads TGTGCCAGCAGTTTACCAGGGGGGATGGAGACCCAGTACTTC. This gives the protein CASSLPGGMETQYF.

The chain uses TRBV10-2 and TRBJ1-2; maybe TRBD1 (5 bases). This CDR3 comprises 16 residues. Germline lookup yields CDR1 WSHSY and CDR2 SAAADI. Trimming removed 3 bases from V and 5 bases from J, with 19 bases in between. CDR3 amino acids: CASSDDLGRRVYGYTF. DNA for the CDR3: TGCGCCAGCAGTGACGACCTGGGACGTAGGGTTTATGGCTACACCTTC.